This T cell receptor beta chain was found in a study of beta chain features in type 1 diabetes. On the study more broadly: Healthy donors, compared against patients, showed similar age, gender and cell yields. Whole-study findings and limits: A closer apparent resemblance between naive, central memory and Treg TCRB repertoires was seen in patients than in healthy donors. Moderately but significantly shorter TCRB CDR3s were found in Type 1 diabetes patients in all four CD4+ subsets. A definitive answer on HLA type influencing TCRB rearrangement was not reached here.

As regards this clone: Its cognate antigen is unknown.

V gave up 5 bases and J gave up 4 bases; unmatched junction bases: 8. This CDR3 is built from 16 residues. Looked up from germline, CDR1 is MDHEN and CDR2 is SYDVKM. Only one heparinised blood draw was taken per donor, and its volume averaged roughly 120 mL. Every bit of the isolated RNA underwent reverse transcription, so sequencing read expressed TCRB transcripts. This table comes from immunoSEQ multiplex PCR, and its TCRdb copy is limited to in-frame clones, with some not included. This table holds 280,000 or so clones, 14% to 15% found once. What was sequenced was naive CD4+ T cells from blood. This receptor was obtained from a man aged 18 to 35 with type 1 diabetes. The rearrangement links TRBV28 to TRBJ1-6, with 7 bases that match TRBD1. CDR3 nucleotides: TGTGCCAGCAGTCCCCGAGGGACAGCATATAATTCACCCCTCCACTTT. Translated, it gives CASSPRGTAYNSPLHF. Full variable domain (rest looked up from reference TRBV28 and TRBJ1-6): DVKVTQSSRYLVKRTGEKVFLECVQDMDHENMFWYRQDPGLGLRLIYFSYDVKMKEKGDIPEGYSVSREKKERFSLILESASTNQTSMYLCASSPRGTAYNSPLHFGNGTRLTVT.